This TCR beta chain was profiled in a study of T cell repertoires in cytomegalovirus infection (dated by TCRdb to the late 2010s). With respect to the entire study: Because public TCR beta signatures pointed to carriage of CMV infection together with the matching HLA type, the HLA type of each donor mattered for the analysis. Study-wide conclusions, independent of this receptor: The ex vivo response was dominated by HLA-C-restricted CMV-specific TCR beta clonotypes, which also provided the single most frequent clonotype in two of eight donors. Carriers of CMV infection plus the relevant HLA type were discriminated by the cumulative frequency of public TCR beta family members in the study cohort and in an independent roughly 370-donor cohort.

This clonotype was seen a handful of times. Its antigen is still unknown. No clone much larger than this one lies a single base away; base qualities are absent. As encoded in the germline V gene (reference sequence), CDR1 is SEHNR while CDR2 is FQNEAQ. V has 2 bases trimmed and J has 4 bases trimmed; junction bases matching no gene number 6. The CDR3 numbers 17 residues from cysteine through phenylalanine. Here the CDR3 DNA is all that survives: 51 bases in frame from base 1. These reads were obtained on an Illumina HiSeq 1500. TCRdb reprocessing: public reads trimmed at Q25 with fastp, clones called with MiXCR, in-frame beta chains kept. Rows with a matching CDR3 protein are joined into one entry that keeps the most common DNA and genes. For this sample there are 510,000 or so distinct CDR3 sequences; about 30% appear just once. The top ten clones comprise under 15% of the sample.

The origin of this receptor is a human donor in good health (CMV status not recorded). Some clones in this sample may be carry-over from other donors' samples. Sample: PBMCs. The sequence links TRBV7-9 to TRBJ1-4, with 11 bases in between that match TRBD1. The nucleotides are TGTGCCAGCAGCTTATCCGGACAGGGGGCGATTAATGAAAAACTGTTTTTT. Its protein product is CASSLSGQGAINEKLFF.